Given below is one TCR beta chain in context. Trimming at V came to 4 bases and at J to 6 bases, leaving 1 base not matched to a gene. Looked up from germline, CDR1 is DFQATT and CDR2 is SNEGSKA (reference sequence). The CDR3 runs to 13 residues. Reverse transcription used about 0.5 to 1 ug RNA and random hexamers. MiXCR, run by TCRdb on the immunoSEQ multiplex PCR reads, gives a single entry per CDR3 protein. The data show around 170,000 distinct CDR3 sequences, just under 95% seen once. The data stem from a study of CD8 T cells in Susac syndrome. Sample: CD8+ T cells from PBMCs. The J gene is TRBJ1-6, the V gene TRBV20-1, with 9 positions matching TRBD1. The TCR originated in a human donor with Susac syndrome. CDR3 protein: CSAKQGANSPLHF. The CDR3 DNA reads as TGCAGTGCTAAACAGGGGGCTAATTCACCCCTCCACTTT.